This entry is about one TCR beta chain. The data were produced by immunoSEQ multiplex PCR, yet TCRdb's version contains in-frame clones alone and is incomplete. This sample has 130,000 to 150,000 clones, with roughly nine tenths found just once. Recruited during active infection, patients (from Seattle) were subsequently followed longitudinally. This CDR3 comprises 15 residues. V shed 7 bases, J shed 4 bases, and the junction held 8 bases outside the gene matches. The germline gives CDR1 SGHAT, CDR2 FQNNGV. The data stem from a study of blood T cell repertoires in COVID-19. The sequence was collected from a man aged 18 to 35 with COVID-19, enrolled during active disease. The chain links TRBV11-2 to TRBJ2-5; 11 bases align to TRBD2. Sequencing was carried out using peripheral blood. The CDR3 here is CASNRAGTSGETQYF. DNA of the CDR3: TGTGCCAGCAACCGGGCCGGGACTAGCGGAGAGACCCAGTACTTC.